This T cell receptor (beta chain) was captured in a study of cytomegalovirus exposure and HLA in healthy donors. The wider study: Of the donors genotyped, several hundred in all, around 76% fell in the Caucasian-associated ancestry cluster.

Every donor was a healthy person donating bone marrow. Donors sampled were nominally healthy, though unrecorded immune exposures were likely. PCR amplification relied on 60 Vbeta primers (plus 13 Jbeta primers). Assay: immunoSEQ multiplex PCR; the TCRdb copy retains only in-frame clones and omits some. Found here are approximately 150,000 clones, over 80% of them singletons; the top ten hold about 2.2%. The CDR3 is 15 residues long. The germline V gene encodes CDR1 KGHSH and CDR2 LQKENI. The germline V and J ends were trimmed by 6 bases and 7 bases, with 22 bases remaining between them. Sequenced sample: PBMCs. This receptor was taken from a male donor in good health and CMV-seronegative. This chain uses TRBV18 with TRBJ2-7, with D possibly matching TRBD1 (6 bases). The CDR3 sequence: CASSPTGQSSREQYF. CDR3 DNA: TGTGCCAGCTCCCCCACCGGACAGAGTTCCCGAGAGCAGTACTTC.